These T cell receptor beta chains were read from a single sample in a study of shared clonotypes between healthy human individuals. Clones were sequenced by immunoSEQ multiplex PCR, and TCRdb holds only the in-frame ones, with some missing. In the table there are 550,000 to 750,000 clones, around 90% of which are singletons. Sequenced sample: naive CD8+ T cells sorted from blood. These receptors came from a man aged 25 to 45 in good health. The CDR3 runs from the conserved cysteine through the conserved F or W. Fields, in order: V gene, D gene, CDR3 length, J gene, clone size, CDR3 DNA, CDR3 protein. A D gene is named only where the DNA matches it firmly. Size tells how often a clone was seen (once, few, many) or the class of an expanded clone, and some rows leave it out.

TRBV5-6	TRBD1	17	TRBJ1-1	-	TGTGCCAGCAGCTTGTTCAGGCCAGGGGGCGTCGGGACTGAAGCTTTCTTT	CASSLFRPGGVGTEAFF
TRBV9	-	14	TRBJ2-2	-	TGTGCCAGCAGCGTAGAACTGGACACCGGGGAGCTGTTTTTT	CASSVELDTGELFF
TRBV7-9	TRBD2	17	TRBJ2-1	-	TGTGCCAGCAGCTTAGAGTCTGGAGTTAGCGGGACGAATGAGCAGTTCTTC	CASSLESGVSGTNEQFF
TRBV18	TRBD2	20	TRBJ2-3	once	TGTGCCAGCTCACCCGCAATACAGGCAGGACTAGCGGGAGCCACAGATACGCAGTATTTT	CASSPAIQAGLAGATDTQYF
TRBV28	-	16	TRBJ2-5	-	TGTGCCAGCAGCAGTCGGGACTCCTTCTTGGGGGAGACCCAGTACTTC	CASSSRDSFLGETQYF
TRBV5-6	TRBD1	14	TRBJ1-2	-	TGTGCCAGCAGCTACGGGACAGGGACGTATGGCTACACCTTC	CASSYGTGTYGYTF
TRBV27	TRBD1	15	TRBJ1-1	-	TGTGCCAGCAGTTTCCAGACAGGGCCAGGGTCTGAAGCTTTCTTT	CASSFQTGPGSEAFF
TRBV7-8	TRBD1	17	TRBJ2-7	-	TGTGCCAGCAGCTCAACGGTGGGACAGCTTTATAACTACGAGCAGTACTTC	CASSSTVGQLYNYEQYF
TRBV7-9	TRBD2	18	TRBJ2-1	-	TGTGCCAGCAGCGATGTCCCGGGACTAGCGGGAGGGTACAATGAGCAGTTCTTC	CASSDVPGLAGGYNEQFF
TRBV13	-	12	TRBJ2-1	-	TGTGCCAGCAGCCCGGGGGAGCTTGAGCAGTTCTTC	CASSPGELEQFF
TRBV30	-	14	TRBJ1-5	once	TGTGCCTGGGGGGAGGGAAGAGGCAATCAGCCCCAGCATTTT	CAWGEGRGNQPQHF
TRBV4-2	TRBD1	18	TRBJ1-3	-	TGTGCCAGCAGCCAAGATTTACAGGGGGCTTACTCTGGAAACACCATATATTTT	CASSQDLQGAYSGNTIYF
TRBV5-5	-	13	TRBJ2-1	-	TGTGCCAGCAGCCTCGGGACTCGGGATGAGCAGTTCTTC	CASSLGTRDEQFF
TRBV4-1	TRBD2	17	TRBJ2-7	-	TGCGCCAGCAGCCAAGTTCCGGCGCTAGCGGGAGCCTACGAGCAGTACTTC	CASSQVPALAGAYEQYF
TRBV7-9	-	17	TRBJ2-1	-	TGTGCCAGCAGCTTAGTCCTCGGAGGACGCCAAAACAATGAGCAGTTCTTC	CASSLVLGGRQNNEQFF
TRBV27	TRBD1	15	TRBJ2-7	-	TGTGCCAGCAGCCCCACGAGGACAGGGGGGAACGAGCAGTACTTC	CASSPTRTGGNEQYF
TRBV7-9	TRBD2	15	TRBJ2-7	-	TGTGCCAGCAGCTCCTTAGCGGGAGAGACCTACGAGCAGTACTTC	CASSSLAGETYEQYF
TRBV4-1	TRBD1	14	TRBJ1-3	-	TGCGCCAGCAGCCTTTCAGGGGGCGGAAACACCATATATTTT	CASSLSGGGNTIYF
TRBV4-3	-	16	TRBJ1-1	-	TGCGCCAGCAGCCAAGATCGGGTCAGGGGAGGGACTGAAGCTTTCTTT	CASSQDRVRGGTEAFF
TRBV28	TRBD1	15	TRBJ1-5	-	TGTGCCAGCAGTTTGGATGAGGGGGCCGAAAAGCCCCAGCATTTT	CASSLDEGAEKPQHF
TRBV7-3	-	15	TRBJ2-1	few	TGTGCCAGCAGCTTAGGAGTCAGCACCTACAATGAGCAGTTCTTC	CASSLGVSTYNEQFF
TRBV21-1	-	15	TRBJ1-3	-	TGTGCCAGCAGCAAGGGACGGGGGCATGGAAACACCATATATTTT	CASSKGRGHGNTIYF
TRBV19	-	13	TRBJ2-7	-	TGTGCCAGTAGTATAGCCAGCCCCCACGAGCAGTACTTC	CASSIASPHEQYF
TRBV27	TRBD2	15	TRBJ2-7	-	TGTGCCAGCAAAAAGACTAGCGGGCCCACCTACGAGCAGTACTTC	CASKKTSGPTYEQYF
TRBV14	-	15	TRBJ1-1	-	TGTGCCAGCAGGCAGAGAGGGGGGACGGACACTGAAGCTTTCTTT	CASRQRGGTDTEAFF
TRBV29-1	TRBD1	16	TRBJ2-7	-	TGCAGCGTTGGAGGATCGGTGACAGGGAGCTCCTACGAGCAGTACTTC	CSVGGSVTGSSYEQYF
TRBV29-1	TRBD2	16	TRBJ2-3	-	TGCAGCGTTGAAGATCTTTTTAGCGGGAGAACAGATACGCAGTATTTT	CSVEDLFSGRTDTQYF
TRBV20-1	-	10	TRBJ2-5	-	TGCAGTGCTAGTTCTACCGCCCTATACTTC	CSASSTALYF
TRBV19	-	15	TRBJ2-1	once	TGTGCCAGTAGTATGCCGGGAAGCTCCTACAATGAGCAGTTCTTC	CASSMPGSSYNEQFF
TRBV27	-	15	TRBJ2-2	-	TGTGCCAGCACCGTTCGGGGGGCGGGCACCGGGGAGCTGTTTTTT	CASTVRGAGTGELFF
TRBV5-6	-	12	TRBJ2-5	-	TGTGCCAGCAGCTGGGACCCGGAGACCCAGTACTTC	CASSWDPETQYF
TRBV7-9	-	13	TRBJ2-1	once	TGTGCCAGCAGCTTAGGGCTAATCGATGAGCAGTTCTTC	CASSLGLIDEQFF
TRBV6-1	TRBD1	15	TRBJ2-1	-	TGTGCCGTTAGGTCGCGGACAGGGGGTAACAATGAGCAGTTCTTC	CAVRSRTGGNNEQFF
TRBV29-1	-	14	TRBJ2-1	-	TGCAGCGTAAAGAGAGGCGGAGGATACAATGAGCAGTTCTTC	CSVKRGGGYNEQFF
TRBV10-1	TRBD2	15	TRBJ2-1	-	TGCGCCAGCAGTGAGTCCCGCGGGAGATTTGGTGAGCAGTTCTTC	CASSESRGRFGEQFF